Listed below are T cell receptor beta chains from one sample, sequenced in a study of cytomegalovirus exposure and HLA in healthy donors. Some clones are missing from TCRdb's copy, which holds only in-frame ones; the method was immunoSEQ multiplex PCR. The sample yields approximately 190,000 clones, 81% seen once. The sequenced sample was PBMCs. The receptor set was obtained from a man aged 35 to 55 in good health and CMV-seropositive. Each CDR3 is given with its conserved first and last residue. The D gene is left open where the match is weak. Clone size is stated in some rows and not others, as once, few, many or a class when expanded.

size	V	J	D	CDR3	DNA
.	TRBV7-6	TRBJ1-4	.	CASRSLLGDSREKLFF	TGTGCCAGCAGAAGCTTACTAGGGGACTCACGGGAAAAACTGTTTTTT
once	TRBV5-1	TRBJ2-3	TRBD1	CASSTDRGLDTQYF	TGCGCCAGCAGCACGGACAGGGGGCTAGATACGCAGTATTTT
.	TRBV28	TRBJ2-2	.	CASSLNREAGELFF	TGTGCCAGCAGTCTAAACAGGGAAGCCGGGGAGCTGTTTTTT
few	TRBV5-6	TRBJ1-1	TRBD1	CASSLGRQGAKAFF	TGTGCCAGCAGCTTGGGGAGACAGGGGGCGAAAGCTTTCTTT
.	TRBV6-6	TRBJ2-3	TRBD2	CASNPSGTDTQYF	TGTGCCAGCAACCCTAGCGGGACAGATACGCAGTATTTT
.	TRBV9	TRBJ1-2	.	CASSAGPGDRAWGYTF	TGTGCCAGCAGCGCCGGACCGGGGGATAGGGCCTGGGGCTACACCTTC
.	TRBV11-2	TRBJ2-3	.	CASSFQRTPHPTDTQYF	TGTGCCAGCAGCTTTCAGCGGACCCCCCACCCCACAGATACGCAGTATTTT
.	TRBV7-7	TRBJ2-2	TRBD2	CASSSGLVRELFF	TGTGCCAGCAGCTCCGGACTAGTGCGGGAGCTGTTTTTT
few	TRBV10-3	TRBJ2-6	.	CASSPQGILSGANVLTF	TGTGCCAGCAGTCCTCAGGGGATACTCTCTGGGGCCAACGTCCTGACTTTC
once	TRBV5-1	TRBJ1-1	.	CASSSGQTGTEAFF	TGCGCCAGCAGTTCCGGACAGACAGGCACTGAAGCTTTCTTT
.	TRBV7-9	TRBJ1-2	.	CASSPRREVIRGYTF	TGTGCCAGCAGCCCTCGCCGGGAGGTCATTCGGGGCTACACCTTC
.	TRBV9	TRBJ2-6	.	CASSVFSANVLTF	TGTGCCAGCAGCGTTTTCTCGGCCAACGTCCTGACTTTC
.	TRBV6-1	TRBJ1-6	TRBD1	CASSEGDRGPLGAYSPLHF	TGTGCCAGCAGTGAAGGGGACAGGGGGCCCCTCGGCGCCTATTCACCCCTCCACTTT
.	TRBV15	TRBJ2-5	.	CATSGSSQETQYF	TGTGCCACCAGTGGTAGTTCTCAAGAGACCCAGTACTTC
.	TRBV5-8	TRBJ2-5	.	CASRGRGLETQYF	TGTGCCAGCAGGGGTCGAGGTTTGGAGACCCAGTACTTC
.	TRBV5-5	TRBJ2-3	.	CASSLGDSAQWSF	TGTGCCAGCAGCTTGGGCGACTCCGCCCAGTGGTCCTTT
.	TRBV18	TRBJ1-1	TRBD1	CASSPPDRVNTEAFF	TGTGCCAGCTCACCACCGGACAGGGTAAACACTGAAGCTTTCTTT
.	TRBV5-6	TRBJ1-2	.	CASSSVGTSFYGYTF	TGTGCCAGCAGCTCAGTCGGGACATCTTTCTATGGCTACACCTTC
.	TRBV5-1	TRBJ2-2	TRBD1	CASSLGQGNTGELFF	TGCGCCAGCAGCTTGGGACAGGGAAACACCGGGGAGCTGTTTTTT
.	TRBV12-5	TRBJ2-7	TRBD2	CASGLSSGRAYEQYF	TGTGCTAGTGGTTTGTCCAGCGGGAGGGCCTACGAGCAGTACTTC
.	TRBV6-1	TRBJ2-7	TRBD2	CASTTGLALHEQYF	TGTGCCAGCACCACGGGACTAGCACTCCACGAGCAGTACTTC
.	TRBV5-1	TRBJ2-2	TRBD2	CASFSRLAGAGELFF	TGCGCCAGCTTCAGCAGACTAGCGGGAGCCGGGGAGCTGTTTTTT
.	TRBV5-6	TRBJ2-7	TRBD1	CASSILQGTYEQYF	TGTGCCAGCAGCATATTACAGGGGACCTACGAGCAGTACTTC
.	TRBV21-1	TRBJ2-2	.	CASSKVGGRTTGELFF	TGTGCCAGCAGCAAGGTGGGCGGGAGGACGACCGGGGAGCTGTTTTTT
.	TRBV7-3	TRBJ2-3	TRBD2	CASSTHSGGGDTQYF	TGTGCCAGCAGCACTCATAGCGGGGGGGGAGATACGCAGTATTTT
.	TRBV7-8	TRBJ2-6	TRBD1	CASSLKGASQSGANVLTF	TGTGCCAGCAGCTTAAAGGGGGCAAGTCAAAGTGGGGCCAACGTCCTGACTTTC
.	TRBV2	TRBJ2-1	TRBD2	CASSSMTSGRAREQFF	TGTGCCAGCAGTTCTATGACTAGCGGGAGGGCTAGGGAGCAGTTCTTC
.	TRBV7-2	TRBJ2-5	.	CASSTNGETQYF	TGTGCCAGCAGCACCAACGGGGAGACCCAGTACTTC
.	TRBV10-3	TRBJ1-2	.	CATGGSYGYTF	TGTGCCACCGGGGGGTCCTATGGCTACACCTTC
.	TRBV5-5	TRBJ2-7	.	CASSSDSSYEQYF	TGTGCCAGCAGCTCGGACTCGTCCTACGAGCAGTACTTC
.	TRBV11-1	TRBJ2-3	TRBD2	CASSHGLAGEVDTQYF	TGTGCCAGCAGCCACGGACTAGCGGGAGAAGTAGATACGCAGTATTTT
.	TRBV7-9	TRBJ2-1	TRBD2	CASSSGLAIYEQFF	TGTGCCAGCAGCTCCGGACTAGCGATCTATGAGCAGTTCTTC
.	TRBV25-1	TRBJ1-1	TRBD1	CASSDDRGLVDTEAFF	TGTGCCAGCAGTGACGACAGGGGGCTGGTGGACACTGAAGCTTTCTTT
.	TRBV29-1	TRBJ2-7	TRBD1	CSVQRGGTGFAYEQYF	TGCAGCGTGCAACGGGGAGGGACAGGGTTTGCCTACGAGCAGTACTTC
.	TRBV5-1	TRBJ2-7	TRBD1	CASSPLDGTGFYEQYF	TGCGCCAGCAGCCCTCTGGACGGGACAGGATTTTACGAGCAGTACTTC
.	TRBV29-1	TRBJ2-2	TRBD1	CSAQGAVGINAGELFF	TGCAGCGCCCAGGGGGCAGTTGGGATCAACGCCGGGGAGCTGTTTTTT
.	TRBV15	TRBJ2-5	TRBD2	CATSRDRGGQETQYF	TGTGCCACCAGCAGAGATCGGGGGGGACAAGAGACCCAGTACTTC
.	TRBV7-7	TRBJ2-3	TRBD2	CASSLLAGVTDTQYF	TGTGCCAGCAGCTTACTAGCGGGCGTCACAGATACGCAGTATTTT
.	TRBV7-8	TRBJ2-7	.	CASSYGQIYEQYF	TGTGCCAGCAGCTACGGACAGATCTACGAGCAGTACTTC
.	TRBV7-2	TRBJ2-3	.	CASSGPGQGGTQYF	TGTGCCAGCAGCGGCCCAGGCCAGGGGGGTACGCAGTATTTT
.	TRBV6-6	TRBJ2-6	TRBD2	CASTSGGPGANVLTF	TGTGCCAGCACCAGCGGGGGTCCTGGGGCCAACGTCCTGACTTTC
.	TRBV5-1	TRBJ1-6	TRBD1	CASSFTGTGKVPLHF	TGCGCCAGCAGCTTCACCGGGACAGGGAAGGTTCCCCTCCACTTT